Below, 2 T cell receptor beta chains from the same sample are listed, as sequenced in a study of ipilimumab plus nivolumab after autologous stem cell transplantation. Here immunoSEQ multiplex PCR was the method, and the copy in TCRdb shows in-frame clones only, minus some. The data show 4,000 to 5,000 clones, with around two thirds seen just once and under 30% held by the top ten. The sequenced sample was PBMCs, obtained in a trial of ipilimumab plus nivolumab as post-transplant consolidation. The receptors were sampled from a male donor with multiple myeloma.

V gene TRBV5-6 combines with J gene TRBJ2-7; tentative D call: TRBD1 (6 bases). V was trimmed by 2 bases and J by 3 bases, leaving 12 bases between them. The V gene's germline CDR1 is SGHDT and CDR2 YYEEEE. The CDR3 has 14 residues. The DNA for the CDR3 is TGTGCCAGCAGCTTACAGGGCTGGGGCTACGAGCAGTACTTC. Translated, it gives CASSLQGWGYEQYF.

This clone was seen more than once but under ten times. The chain is built from TRBV19 and TRBJ2-7; TRBD1 might be the D (6 bases). CDR1 and CDR2 from the germline V gene are LNHDA and SQIVND (reference sequence). This CDR3 is built from 13 residues. Trimming stripped 9 bases from V and 2 bases from J, with 14 bases between. CDR3 in DNA: TGTGCCAGCGCCCGACAGGCCCCCTACGAGCAGTACTTC. It specifies CASARQAPYEQYF.